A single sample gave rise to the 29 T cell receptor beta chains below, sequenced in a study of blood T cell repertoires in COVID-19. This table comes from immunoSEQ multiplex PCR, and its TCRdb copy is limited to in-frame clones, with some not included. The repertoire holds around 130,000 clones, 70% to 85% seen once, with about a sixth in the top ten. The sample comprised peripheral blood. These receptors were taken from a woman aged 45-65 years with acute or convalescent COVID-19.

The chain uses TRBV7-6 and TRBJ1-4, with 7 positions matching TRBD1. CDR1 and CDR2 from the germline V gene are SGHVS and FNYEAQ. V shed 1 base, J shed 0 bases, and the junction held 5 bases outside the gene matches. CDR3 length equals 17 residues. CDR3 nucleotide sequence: TGTGCCAGCAGCTTAGTGGGACAGCCTGCAACTAATGAAAAACTGTTTTTT. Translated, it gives CASSLVGQPATNEKLFF. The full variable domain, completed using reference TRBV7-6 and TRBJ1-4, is GAGVSQSPRYKVTKRGQDVALRCDPISGHVSLYWYRQALGQGPEFLTYFNYEAQQDKSGLPNDRFSAERPEGSISTLTIQRTEQRDSAMYRCASSLVGQPATNEKLFFGSGTQLSVL.

The CDR3 DNA is TGTGCCAGCAGCTTAGTGGCTAGCGGGGGATTATCCTACGAGCAGTACTTC. The encoded protein is CASSLVASGGLSYEQYF. The V gene is TRBV7-8, the J gene TRBJ2-7, with TRBD2 matching 10 bases. The CDR3 extends over 17 amino acids. V shed 1 base, J shed 1 base, and the junction held 7 bases outside the gene matches. Germline CDR1 reads SGHVS; CDR2 reads FQNEAQ.

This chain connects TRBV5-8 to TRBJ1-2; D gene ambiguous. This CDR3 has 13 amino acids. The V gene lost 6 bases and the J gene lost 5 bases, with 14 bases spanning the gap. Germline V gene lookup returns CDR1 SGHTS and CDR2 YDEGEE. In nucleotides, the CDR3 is TGTGCCAGCAACATGAACCGGAGGTATGGCTACACCTTC. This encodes CASNMNRRYGYTF.

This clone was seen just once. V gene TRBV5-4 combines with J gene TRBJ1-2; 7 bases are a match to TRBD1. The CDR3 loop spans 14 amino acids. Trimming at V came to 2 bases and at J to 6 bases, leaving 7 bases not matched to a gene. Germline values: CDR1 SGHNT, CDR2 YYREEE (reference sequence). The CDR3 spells CASSLTTTGDGYTF. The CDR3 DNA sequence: TGTGCCAGCAGCTTAACTACTACAGGGGATGGCTACACCTTC.

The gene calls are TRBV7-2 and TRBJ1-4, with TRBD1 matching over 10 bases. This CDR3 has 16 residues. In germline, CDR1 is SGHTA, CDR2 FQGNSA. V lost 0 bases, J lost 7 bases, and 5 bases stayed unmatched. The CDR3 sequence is CASSLADRGRGEKLFF. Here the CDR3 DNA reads TGTGCCAGCAGCTTAGCCGACAGGGGGCGAGGTGAAAAACTGTTTTTT.

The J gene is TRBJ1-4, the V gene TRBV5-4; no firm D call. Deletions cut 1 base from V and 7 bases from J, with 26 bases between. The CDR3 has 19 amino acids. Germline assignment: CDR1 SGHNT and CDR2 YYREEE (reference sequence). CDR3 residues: CASSLLQSPVSFGSEKLFF. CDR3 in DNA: TGTGCCAGCAGCTTGCTTCAGAGTCCCGTCTCATTCGGGAGTGAAAAACTGTTTTTT.

This chain's CDR3 is CASSTGVSQPQHF. The CDR3 DNA follows: TGTGCCAGCAGCACAGGGGTGAGTCAGCCCCAGCATTTT. V is TRBV12-3 or TRBV12-4 and J is TRBJ1-5; 7 nucleotides match TRBD1. The CDR3 has 13 amino acids. The ends lost 6 bases at V and 6 bases at J; junction bases unmatched: 5.

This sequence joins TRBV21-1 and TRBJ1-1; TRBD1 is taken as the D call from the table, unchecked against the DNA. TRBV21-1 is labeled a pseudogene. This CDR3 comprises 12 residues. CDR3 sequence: CASRQLNTEAFF. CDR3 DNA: TGTGCCAGTCGACAGCTGAACACTGAAGCTTTCTTT.

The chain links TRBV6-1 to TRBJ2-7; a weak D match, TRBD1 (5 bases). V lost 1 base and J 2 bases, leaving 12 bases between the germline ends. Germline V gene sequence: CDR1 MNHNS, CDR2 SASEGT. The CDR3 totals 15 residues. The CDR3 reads CASSEELLGPYEQYF. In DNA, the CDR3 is TGTGCCAGCAGTGAAGAGCTGCTGGGGCCCTACGAGCAGTACTTC.

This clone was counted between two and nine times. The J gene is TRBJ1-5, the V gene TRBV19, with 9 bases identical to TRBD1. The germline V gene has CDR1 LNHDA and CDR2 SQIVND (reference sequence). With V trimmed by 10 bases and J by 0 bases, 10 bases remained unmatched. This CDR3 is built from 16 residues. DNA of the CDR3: TGTGCCACCACGGACAGGGGAGGTGGTAGCAATCAGCCCCAGCATTTT. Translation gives CATTDRGGGSNQPQHF.

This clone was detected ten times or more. The CDR3 sequence: CASSYTDTQYF. The CDR3 nucleotides read TGTGCCAGCAGTTACACAGATACGCAGTATTTT. The chain carries TRBV14 and TRBJ2-3; D is undetermined. The CDR3 covers 11 residues. Germline CDR1 is SGHDN and CDR2 is FVKESK. The V end was cut by 6 bases, the J end by 2 bases, with 3 bases between.

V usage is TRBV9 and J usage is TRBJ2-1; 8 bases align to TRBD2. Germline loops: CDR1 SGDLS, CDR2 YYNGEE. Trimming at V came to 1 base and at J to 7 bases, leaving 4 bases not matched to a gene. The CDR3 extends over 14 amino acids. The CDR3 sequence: CASSVTTSGNEQFF. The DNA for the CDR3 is TGTGCCAGCAGCGTAACTACTAGCGGTAATGAGCAGTTCTTC.

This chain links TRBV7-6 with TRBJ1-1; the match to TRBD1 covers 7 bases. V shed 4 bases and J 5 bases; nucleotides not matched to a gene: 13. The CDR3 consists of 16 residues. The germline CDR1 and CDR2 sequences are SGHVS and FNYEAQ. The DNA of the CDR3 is TGTGCCAGCAGCTCCCGACAGGGTACTTCGGTGACTGAAGCTTTCTTT. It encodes CASSSRQGTSVTEAFF.

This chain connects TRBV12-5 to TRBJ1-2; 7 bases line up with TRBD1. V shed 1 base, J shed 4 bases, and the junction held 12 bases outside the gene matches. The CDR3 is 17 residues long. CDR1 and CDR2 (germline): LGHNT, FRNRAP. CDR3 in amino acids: CASGLATGDRVSYGYTF. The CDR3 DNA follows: TGTGCTAGTGGTTTGGCAACCGGTGACAGGGTCAGCTATGGCTACACCTTC.

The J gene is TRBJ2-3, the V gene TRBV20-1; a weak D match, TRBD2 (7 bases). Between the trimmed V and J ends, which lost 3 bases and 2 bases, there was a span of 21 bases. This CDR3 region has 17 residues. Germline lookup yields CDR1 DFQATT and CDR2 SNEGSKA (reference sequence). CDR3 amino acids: CSASLPEGGGYTDTQYF. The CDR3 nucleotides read TGCAGTGCTAGTCTCCCCGAGGGGGGGGGCTACACAGATACGCAGTATTTT.

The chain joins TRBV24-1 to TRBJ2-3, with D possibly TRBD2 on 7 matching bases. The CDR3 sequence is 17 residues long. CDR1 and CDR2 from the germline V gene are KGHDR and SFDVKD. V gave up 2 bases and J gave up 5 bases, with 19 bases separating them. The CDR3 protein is CATSDSSGRGGRDTQYF. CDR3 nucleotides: TGTGCCACCAGTGATTCGTCTGGGAGGGGGGGCAGAGATACGCAGTATTTT.

The CDR3 protein is CASTPLPGTGGPDTQYF. The CDR3 nucleotides read TGTGCCAGCACACCCCTCCCCGGGACAGGTGGACCAGATACGCAGTATTTT. V is TRBV14 and J is TRBJ2-3, with TRBD1 identical over 8 bases. The CDR3 has 17 amino acids. V trimming: 7 bases; J trimming: 4 bases; junction bases outside the gene matches: 16. Per the germline V gene, CDR1 is SGHDN and CDR2 is FVKESK.

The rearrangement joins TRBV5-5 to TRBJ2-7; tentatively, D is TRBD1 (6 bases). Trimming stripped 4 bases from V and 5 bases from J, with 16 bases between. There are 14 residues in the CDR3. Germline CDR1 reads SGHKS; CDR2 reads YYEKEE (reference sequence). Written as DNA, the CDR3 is TGTGCCAGCAGCCTAGGACAGACGTGGGACGAGCAGTACTTC. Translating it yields CASSLGQTWDEQYF.

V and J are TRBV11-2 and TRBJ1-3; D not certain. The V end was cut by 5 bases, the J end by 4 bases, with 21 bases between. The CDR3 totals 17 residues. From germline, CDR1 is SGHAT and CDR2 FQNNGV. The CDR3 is CASSPFGSGRYGNTIYF. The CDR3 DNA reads TGTGCCAGCAGCCCCTTCGGTAGCGGAAGGTACGGAAACACCATATATTTT.

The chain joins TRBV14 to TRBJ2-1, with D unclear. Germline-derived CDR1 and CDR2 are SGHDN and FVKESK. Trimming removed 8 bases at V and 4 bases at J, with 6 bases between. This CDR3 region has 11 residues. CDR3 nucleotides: TGTGCCAGCGCCAGGTACAATGAGCAGTTCTTC. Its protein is CASARYNEQFF.

The CDR3 nucleotides are TGTGCCAGCAGCTTAAGTAAGGGGTTAGGAAACACCATATATTTT. It encodes CASSLSKGLGNTIYF. This chain joins TRBV7-2 and TRBJ1-3, with D possibly being TRBD1 (5 bases). This CDR3 has 15 amino acids. Trimming cost V 2 bases and J 4 bases, with 12 bases left between them. Germline assignment: CDR1 SGHTA and CDR2 FQGNSA.

CDR3 region: CASSFRSPGTGAYEQYF. The CDR3 DNA reads as TGTGCCAGCAGTTTCCGGTCGCCAGGGACAGGGGCCTACGAGCAGTACTTC. This sequence joins TRBV28 and TRBJ2-7; 10 nucleotides agree with TRBD1. The germline CDR1 and CDR2 sequences are MDHEN and SYDVKM. The length of the CDR3 is 17 residues. The ends lost 3 bases at V and 2 bases at J; junction bases unmatched: 10.

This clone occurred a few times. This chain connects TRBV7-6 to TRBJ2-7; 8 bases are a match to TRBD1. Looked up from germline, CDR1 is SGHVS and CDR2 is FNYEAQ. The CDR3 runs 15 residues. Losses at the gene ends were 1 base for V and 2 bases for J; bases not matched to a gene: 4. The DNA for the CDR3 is TGTGCCAGCAGCTTAGGGACAGGGAGTCCCTACGAGCAGTACTTC. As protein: CASSLGTGSPYEQYF.

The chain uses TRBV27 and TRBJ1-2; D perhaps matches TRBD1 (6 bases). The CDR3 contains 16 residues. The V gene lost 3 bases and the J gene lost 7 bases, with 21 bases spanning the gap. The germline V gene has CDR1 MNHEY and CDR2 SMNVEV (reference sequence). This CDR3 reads CASSFKLQGRVGGYTF. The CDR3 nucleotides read TGTGCCAGCAGTTTTAAACTTCAGGGGCGCGTTGGTGGCTACACCTTC.

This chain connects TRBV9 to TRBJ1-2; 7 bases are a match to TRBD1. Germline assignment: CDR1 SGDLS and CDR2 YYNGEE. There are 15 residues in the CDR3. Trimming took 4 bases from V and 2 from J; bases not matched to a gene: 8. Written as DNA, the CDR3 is TGTGCCAGCAGCTCGCAGGGACAGACAAACTATGGCTACACCTTC. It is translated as CASSSQGQTNYGYTF.

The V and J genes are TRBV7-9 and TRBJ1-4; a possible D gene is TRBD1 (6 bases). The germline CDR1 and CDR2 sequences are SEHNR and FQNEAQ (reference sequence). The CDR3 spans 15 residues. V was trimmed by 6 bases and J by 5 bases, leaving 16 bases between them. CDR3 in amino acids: CASSLLPGVNEKLFF. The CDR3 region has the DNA TGTGCCAGCAGTCTGCTTCCAGGGGTAAATGAAAAACTGTTTTTT.

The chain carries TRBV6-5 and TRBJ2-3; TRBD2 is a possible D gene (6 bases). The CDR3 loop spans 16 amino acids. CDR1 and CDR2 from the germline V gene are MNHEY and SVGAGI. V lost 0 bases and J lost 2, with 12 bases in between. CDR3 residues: CASSYSPAGITDTQYF. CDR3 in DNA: TGTGCCAGCAGTTACTCACCCGCGGGGATCACAGATACGCAGTATTTT.

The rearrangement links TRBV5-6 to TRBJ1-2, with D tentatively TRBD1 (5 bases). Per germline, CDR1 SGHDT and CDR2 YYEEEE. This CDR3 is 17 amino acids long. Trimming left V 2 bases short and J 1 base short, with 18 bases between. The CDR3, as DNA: TGTGCCAGCAGCTTCATTGACAGTCCGACCCTTAACTATGGCTACACCTTC. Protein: CASSFIDSPTLNYGYTF.

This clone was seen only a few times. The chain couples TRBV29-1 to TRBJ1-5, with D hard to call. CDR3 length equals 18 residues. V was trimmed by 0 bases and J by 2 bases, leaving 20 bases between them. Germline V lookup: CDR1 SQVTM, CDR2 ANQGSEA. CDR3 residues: CSVEERDLNRRGNQPQHF. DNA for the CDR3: TGCAGCGTTGAAGAGAGGGATTTGAACCGACGGGGCAATCAGCCCCAGCATTTT.